The 13 T cell receptor beta chains below were found in one sample sequenced in a study of T cells in Graves' hyperthyroidism and ophthalmopathy. Regions amplified from RNA transcripts were the TCR beta CDR3 regions. During a first-round RT-PCR of the TCR CDR3, the HTBI primer set was used. MiXCR was run by TCRdb on the multiplex PCR reads, yielding one entry per CDR3 protein. The data hold some 360,000 distinct CDR3 sequences, with approximately 15% observed a single time. What was sequenced was blood. The receptors derive from a woman in her sixties with Graves' hyperthyroidism.

This clonotype was picked up many times. The V gene is TRBV11-3, the J gene TRBJ1-1; weak D call: TRBD1 (6 bases). Germline V gene lookup returns CDR1 SGHNT and CDR2 YENEEA. With 5 bases removed from V and 1 base from J, the gap between germline ends came to 14 bases. This CDR3 has 15 amino acids. The CDR3, as DNA: TGTGCCAGCAGCCTCGGGACAATCCGGAACACTGAAGCTTTCTTT. This codes for CASSLGTIRNTEAFF.

This clonotype was detected once. The V and J genes are TRBV5-6 and TRBJ2-1, with 9 bases matching TRBD1. The CDR3 has 15 residues. The J segment lost 8 bases and the V segment lost 1 base, leaving 7 bases of the junction unmatched. Germline V CDR1 and CDR2: SGHDT, YYEEEE. The CDR3 sequence is CASSLTGGAWDEQFF. The CDR3 DNA reads as TGTGCCAGCAGCTTGACAGGGGGCGCTTGGGATGAGCAGTTCTTC.

With regard to this clonotype: A single base separates this from a much larger clone, so it may be a read error. The conserved closing phenylalanine or tryptophan is absent in this CDR3, likely reflecting a read error. The rearrangement links TRBV6-1 to TRBJ1-1, with 7 bases that match TRBD1. The length of the CDR3 is 14 residues. Germline lookup yields CDR1 MNHNS and CDR2 SASEGT. CDR3 amino acids: CAISDRDQNTEAFS. Written as DNA, the CDR3 is TGTGCCATCAGTGACAGGGACCAGAACACTGAAGCTTTCTCT.

J is TRBJ2-7 and V is TRBV28, with D uncertain. The length of the CDR3 is 13 residues. The germline gives CDR1 MDHEN, CDR2 SYDVKM. Trimming stripped 6 bases from V and 4 bases from J, with 13 bases between. CDR3 in DNA: TGTGCCAGCAGCCTCGGACGGCTGTACGAGCAGTACTTC. Encoded protein: CASSLGRLYEQYF.

This clonotype was observed a handful of times. The J gene is TRBJ2-3, the V gene TRBV30; TRBD2 matches 10 bases. The CDR3 length is 16 residues. CDR1 is GTSNPN and CDR2 is SVGIG in the germline V gene (reference sequence). The ends lost 1 base at V and 3 bases at J; junction bases unmatched: 7. The CDR3 region has the DNA TGTGCCTGGAGTGATTGGAGTAGCGGGAGGACAGATACGCAGTATTTT. It is translated as CAWSDWSSGRTDTQYF.

This clonotype was detected a few times. This chain links TRBV9 with TRBJ2-5; D gene ambiguous. The germline CDR1 and CDR2 sequences are SGDLS and YYNGEE. There are 13 residues in the CDR3. V was pared by 1 base and J by 1 base, with 5 bases between. CDR3 coding DNA: TGTGCCAGCAGCGTATCGCCCCAAGAGACCCAGTACTTC. This sequence encodes CASSVSPQETQYF.

There are many counts of this clonotype. The chain recombines TRBV18 with TRBJ1-2, with TRBD1 matching over 8 bases. This CDR3 contains 14 residues. V shed 6 bases and J 0 bases; nucleotides not matched to a gene: 3. Looked up from germline, CDR1 is KGHSH and CDR2 is LQKENI. Here the CDR3 DNA reads TGTGCCAGCTCCCAGGGGGCTTCTAACTATGGCTACACCTTC. Amino acid sequence: CASSQGASNYGYTF.

The chain combines TRBV4-2 with TRBJ2-5; either TRBD1 or TRBD2 may supply D (5 bases each). V lost 4 bases, J lost 2 bases, and 17 bases lay in between. Germline values: CDR1 LGHNA, CDR2 YNFKEQ. The CDR3 extends over 16 amino acids. The CDR3 coding sequence is TGTGCCAGCAGCCCCAGAGGGAAACAGGAGCAAGAGACCCAGTACTTC. Protein product: CASSPRGKQEQETQYF.

In this sample, this clonotype turned up many times. The genes are TRBV30 and TRBJ2-3, with D hard to call. CDR1 is GTSNPN and CDR2 is SVGIG in the germline V gene (reference sequence). The CDR3 spans 12 residues. V was shortened by 4 bases and J by 2 bases, with 7 bases between the two germline ends. This CDR3 reads CAWNQVTDTQYF. The CDR3 DNA reads TGTGCCTGGAACCAGGTCACAGATACGCAGTATTTT.

This clonotype was seen repeatedly, ten times or more. The chain joins TRBV5-1 to TRBJ2-5; 14 positions agree with TRBD2. With V trimmed by 3 bases and J by 7 bases, 5 bases remained unmatched. The germline CDR1 and CDR2 sequences are SGHRS and YFSETQ. The CDR3 runs 15 residues. CDR3 loop: CASSSGLAGGGTQYF. The DNA for the CDR3 is TGCGCCAGCAGCTCAGGACTAGCGGGAGGTGGGACCCAGTACTTC.

This clonotype came up a few times. The CDR3 sequence: CASSEVFYEQFF. Here the CDR3 DNA reads TGTGCCAGCAGTGAAGTATTTTATGAGCAGTTCTTC. V gene TRBV6-1 combines with J gene TRBJ2-1; D not resolved. CDR1 and CDR2 from the germline V gene are MNHNS and SASEGT. V was trimmed by 1 base and J by 8 bases, leaving 6 bases between them. The length of the CDR3 is 12 residues.

The chain is built from TRBV4-1 and TRBJ2-2, with 9 bases lining up with TRBD2. V lost 10 bases and J lost 2; bases outside the gene matches: 5. CDR1 MGHRA and CDR2 YSYEKL come from the germline V gene. CDR3 size: 14 residues. The CDR3, as DNA: TGCGCCACCAGACTAGCGGATAACACCGGGGAGCTGTTTTTT. It encodes CATRLADNTGELFF.

The genes are TRBV29-1 and TRBJ1-3; 7 bases agree with TRBD1. Per germline, CDR1 SQVTM and CDR2 ANQGSEA. The CDR3 loop spans 12 amino acids. V shed 6 bases and J 1 base; nucleotides not matched to a gene: 0. CDR3 amino acids: CSVTGSGNTIYF. Here the CDR3 DNA reads TGCAGCGTGACAGGGTCTGGAAACACCATATATTTT. The full variable domain, completed using reference TRBV29-1 and TRBJ1-3, is SAVISQKPSRDICQRGTSLTIQCQVDSQVTMMFWYRQQPGQSLTLIATANQGSEATYESGFVIDKFPISRPNLTFSTLTVSNMSPEDSSIYLCSVTGSGNTIYFGEGSWLTVV.